The 32 T cell receptor beta chains listed next were all sequenced from one sample in a study of post-analysis software for immune sequencing data. General study results and limits: With TRBV5-6, TRBV5-1 and TRBV20-1 included, five TRBV segments were more frequent in patients than in controls.

Which antigens these TCRs recognize remains unknown. Presence of unique molecular identifiers characterized the TCR beta cDNA libraries. TCRdb itself ran the PCR reads through MiXCR, one entry per CDR3 protein. The sample contains 250,000 to 300,000 distinct CDR3 sequences, 30% to 45% of which appear only once. Material for sequencing was blood. The source is a girl between 5 and 17 years old with multiple sclerosis.

This clonotype occurred many times. The chain is built from TRBV28 and TRBJ1-2, with a weak D call TRBD1 (6 bases). The CDR3 has 15 residues. Per germline, CDR1 MDHEN and CDR2 SYDVKM. V dropped 5 bases and J dropped 1 base, with 14 bases sitting between them. The CDR3 bases are TGTGCCAGCAGTCCCAGGACAGATTATAACTATGGCTACACCTTC. Amino acid sequence: CASSPRTDYNYGYTF.

This clonotype has more than one count but fewer than ten. One junction end does not reproduce the germline sequence, and a read error may be involved. The V call is TRBV15, the J call TRBJ2-7; a possible D gene is TRBD2 (5 bases). The germline V gene encodes CDR1 LNHNV and CDR2 YYDKDF (reference sequence). This CDR3 has 14 residues. The CDR3 bases are TGTGCCACCAGCAGAGATGGACGTTTGGAGGAGCCGTACTTC. It translates to CATSRDGRLEEPYF.

This clonotype has just a few counts. The CDR3 DNA reads TGTGCCAGCCGGACGACGGAGACCCAGTACTTC. It yields the protein CASRTTETQYF. The chain uses TRBV6-2 or TRBV6-3 and TRBJ2-5; D remains ambiguous. This CDR3 spans 11 amino acids. The germline V and J ends were trimmed by 8 bases and 5 bases, with 9 bases remaining between them. Germline V gene data show CDR1 as MNHEY and CDR2 as SVGEGT.

This clonotype appeared many times. The CDR3 region is CASTTGQGWYNEQFF. As DNA, the CDR3 is TGTGCCAGTACCACTGGACAGGGGTGGTACAATGAGCAGTTCTTC. The V gene is TRBV19, the J gene TRBJ2-1; 9 positions agree with TRBD1. Germline CDR1 is LNHDA and CDR2 is SQIVND (reference sequence). V was clipped by 7 bases and J by 4 bases; unmatched bases: 8. The length of the CDR3 is 15 residues.

This clonotype was seen a single time. This chain links TRBV5-1 with TRBJ2-3; D is possibly TRBD1 (7 bases). CDR3 length: 15 residues. Germline V gene lookup returns CDR1 SGHRS and CDR2 YFSETQ. V was trimmed by 4 bases and J by 2 bases, leaving 14 bases between them. The chain's CDR3 is CASSAGQPVTDTQYF. DNA for the CDR3: TGCGCCAGCAGCGCGGGACAGCCCGTCACAGATACGCAGTATTTT.

The V and J genes are TRBV6-2 or TRBV6-3 and TRBJ1-1; D gene uncertain. Looked up from germline, CDR1 is MNHEY and CDR2 is SVGEGT. Trimming shortened V by 10 bases and J by 9 bases, and 15 bases separated the two germline ends. The CDR3 totals 11 residues. This CDR3 is CATQLGAKAFF. CDR3 coding DNA: TGTGCCACCCAGCTGGGCGCGAAAGCTTTCTTT.

This chain joins TRBV20-1 and TRBJ2-5; the D gene is possibly TRBD2 (6 bases). Trimming took 3 bases from V and 1 from J, leaving 12 bases between them. Germline lookup yields CDR1 DFQATT and CDR2 SNEGSKA (reference sequence). There are 14 residues in the CDR3. As DNA, the CDR3 is TGCAGTGCTAGGAGAGGCGGGACCCAAGAGACCCAGTACTTC. This codes for CSARRGGTQETQYF.

The chain couples TRBV5-1 to TRBJ2-2; D unclear. Trimming removed 4 bases at V and 4 bases at J, with 8 bases between. Germline V CDR1 and CDR2: SGHRS, YFSETQ. The CDR3 runs to 13 residues. The CDR3 here is CASSETTTGELFF. In DNA form, the CDR3 reads TGCGCCAGCAGCGAAACCACCACCGGGGAGCTGTTTTTT. The entire variable domain, with the rest obtained from reference TRBV5-1 and TRBJ2-2, is as follows: KAGVTQTPRYLIKTRGQQVTLSCSPISGHRSVSWYQQTPGQGLQFLFEYFSETQRNKGNFPGRFSGRQFSNSRSEMNVSTLELGDSALYLCASSETTTGELFFGEGSRLTVL.

DNA of the CDR3: TGCGCCAGCAGCGGACTAGCGGCTAGCACAGATACGCAGTATTTT. Amino acids: CASSGLAASTDTQYF. The chain has TRBV10-2 and TRBJ2-3; TRBD2 matches 10 bases. The V gene's germline CDR1 is WSHSY and CDR2 SAAADI. The CDR3 consists of 15 residues. Trimming took 6 bases from V and 0 from J; bases not matched to a gene: 3.

This clonotype was recorded at least ten times. The chain combines TRBV7-6 with TRBJ2-1; D is uncertain. V lost 10 bases to trimming and J lost 2 bases, with 12 bases between them. Germline V gene data show CDR1 as SGHVS and CDR2 as FNYEAQ. The CDR3 runs to 13 residues. The CDR3 is CATALSTYNEQFF. The CDR3 nucleotides read TGTGCCACCGCCTTAAGCACCTACAATGAGCAGTTCTTC.

This clonotype was counted many times. The V and J genes are TRBV12-3 or TRBV12-4 and TRBJ2-3, with TRBD2 matching 11 bases. Trimming took 7 bases from V and 6 from J; bases not matched to a gene: 21. The CDR3 is made up of 19 amino acids. DNA of the CDR3: TGTGCCAGCACCCCCTACCCCCTACTAGCGGGGGAGCGGGTTGATACGCAGTATTTT. Translating it yields CASTPYPLLAGERVDTQYF.

This clonotype was recorded many times. A much larger clone sits a single nucleotide away, making a read error possible. The chain employs TRBV12-3 or TRBV12-4 and TRBJ1-2; D call uncertain. CDR3 length: 12 amino acids. The V gene lost 3 bases and the J gene lost 8 bases, with 10 bases spanning the gap. DNA of the CDR3: TGTGCCAGCAGTTTCGATTGGAGGGGCTACACCTTC. Amino acid sequence: CASSFDWRGYTF.

This clonotype was found many times. The chain couples TRBV20-1 to TRBJ2-3, with 7 positions matching TRBD2. The V and J ends lost 6 bases and 2 bases, in that order; junction bases with no gene match: 14. This CDR3 region has 16 residues. Per the germline V gene, CDR1 is DFQATT and CDR2 is SNEGSKA (reference sequence). CDR3 coding DNA: TGCAGTGCCCCGAAGGCTAGCGGTCCTCACACAGATACGCAGTATTTT. Translated: CSAPKASGPHTDTQYF.

This clonotype was counted many times. The V call is TRBV6-5, the J call TRBJ2-2; 7 nucleotides line up with TRBD1. The CDR3 is made up of 15 amino acids. The trim removed 4 bases at V and 0 bases at J, leaving 2 bases unmatched. Per the germline V gene, CDR1 is MNHEY and CDR2 is SVGAGI. CDR3 loop: CASSLGQTNTGELFF. CDR3 nucleotide sequence: TGTGCCAGCAGTTTGGGACAGACGAACACCGGGGAGCTGTTTTTT.

The rearrangement joins TRBV11-2 to TRBJ2-1; TRBD2 is a possible D gene (6 bases). Germline CDR1 and CDR2: SGHAT and FQNNGV. With 2 bases removed from V and 9 bases from J, the gap between germline ends came to 14 bases. The CDR3 totals 14 residues. In DNA, the CDR3 is TGTGCCAGCAGCTTACCTGGCGGGAAGGGTGAGCAGTTCTTC. Its translation: CASSLPGGKGEQFF.

Ten or more counts support this clonotype. The chain joins TRBV2 to TRBJ1-2; no firm D call. CDR3 size: 15 residues. The ends were cut back, 7 bases at V and 6 bases at J, with 21 bases in the middle. Per germline, CDR1 SNHLY and CDR2 FYNNEI. The CDR3 loop reads CASNPLVAVQNGYTF. The CDR3, as DNA: TGTGCCAGCAACCCCTTGGTCGCAGTCCAGAATGGCTACACCTTC.

The rearrangement uses TRBV7-9 and TRBJ2-5; no clear D gene. This CDR3 spans 15 amino acids. Trimming removed 5 bases from V and 3 bases from J, with 16 bases in between. CDR1 and CDR2 (germline): SEHNR, FQNEAQ (reference sequence). As DNA, the CDR3 is TGTGCCAGCAGCCCCCGGGCCCATCGGAAAGAGACCCAGTACTTC. Encoded protein: CASSPRAHRKETQYF.

The V gene is TRBV20-1, the J gene TRBJ1-1; D call uncertain. V gave up 2 bases and J gave up 3 bases, with 16 bases separating them. The CDR3 extends over 15 amino acids. Per the germline V gene, CDR1 is DFQATT and CDR2 is SNEGSKA (reference sequence). The CDR3 spells CSARLYPREDTEAFF. The CDR3 nucleotides are TGCAGTGCTAGACTTTACCCCCGGGAGGACACTGAAGCTTTCTTT.

V is TRBV20-1 and J is TRBJ2-3; TRBD1 aligns across 8 bases. CDR3 length: 13 amino acids. Germline V gene data show CDR1 as DFQATT and CDR2 as SNEGSKA (reference sequence). Losses at the gene ends were 4 bases for V and 14 bases for J; bases not matched to a gene: 14. The CDR3 DNA reads TGCAGTGCTATGACAGGGGCTAATGAAAAACTGTATTTT. Amino acids: CSAMTGANEKLYF.

This chain joins TRBV24-1 and TRBJ2-7; D gene uncertain. Trimming took off 3 bases at V and 7 bases at J, with 6 bases between the two ends. CDR3 length: 11 residues. Germline CDR1 and CDR2: KGHDR and SFDVKD. The CDR3 region is CATSDKGEQYF. In nucleotides, the CDR3 is TGTGCCACCAGTGATAAAGGGGAGCAGTACTTC.

On this clonotype itself: This may come from a read error, since a much larger clone is one base off. It is unclear where the CDR3 begins or ends on the DNA, so no DNA is shown, and the CDR3 is as TCRdb lists it. The chain couples TRBV15 to TRBJ1-6; the DNA was not compared with TRBD1, the D call given in the table. Germline values: CDR1 LNHNV, CDR2 YYDKDF (reference sequence). The CDR3 totals 16 residues, both ends included. This CDR3 reads CATSRAVGTGNSPLYF.

In regard to this clonotype: A read error is possible here, since a much larger clone lies one base away. Given the absence of the conserved phenylalanine or tryptophan at the CDR3 end, a read error is likely. This sequence joins TRBV5-1 and TRBJ2-5; tentative D call: TRBD1 (5 bases). The DNA end is a closer match to TRBJ2-1, so the J assignment may be wrong. The germline CDR1 and CDR2 sequences are SGHRS and YFSETQ. The CDR3 is made up of 13 amino acids. CDR3 region: CASSLAGSDEQFV. DNA for the CDR3: TGCGCCAGCAGCTTGGCAGGGTCCGATGAGCAGTTCGTC.

In this sample, this clonotype turned up many times. V and J are TRBV29-1 and TRBJ1-4, with 8 bases aligning to TRBD1. Germline V lookup: CDR1 SQVTM, CDR2 ANQGSEA. CDR3 size: 12 residues. Trimming removed 4 bases from V and 8 bases from J; junction bases left unmatched: 3. CDR3 in amino acids: CSVGQGIEKLFF. CDR3 nucleotide sequence: TGCAGCGTTGGACAGGGGATAGAAAAACTGTTTTTT.

There are many counts of this clonotype. The rearrangement links TRBV5-1 to TRBJ2-5; 10 bases match TRBD2. Germline V gives CDR1 SGHRS, CDR2 YFSETQ. The CDR3 spans 15 residues. V dropped 4 bases and J dropped 2; count of bases not matched to a gene: 5. CDR3 sequence (DNA): TGCGCCAGCAGCATCGGTAGCGGGGGGCAAGAGACCCAGTACTTC. Its translation: CASSIGSGGQETQYF.

The chain employs TRBV20-1 and TRBJ1-2; maybe TRBD1 (5 bases). Germline values: CDR1 DFQATT, CDR2 SNEGSKA (reference sequence). The CDR3 runs to 15 residues. Between the trimmed V and J ends, which lost 0 bases and 5 bases, there was a span of 16 bases. The CDR3 sequence is CSARDLGQGLYGYTF. The CDR3 bases are TGCAGTGCTAGAGATCTAGGGCAGGGACTGTATGGCTACACCTTC.

This clonotype was observed a single time. The rearrangement uses TRBV20-1 and TRBJ2-3, with 7 bases aligning to TRBD2. The V gene's germline CDR1 is DFQATT and CDR2 SNEGSKA (reference sequence). The CDR3 is made up of 15 amino acids. With 0 bases clipped from V and 5 bases from J, the junction kept 8 bases outside the gene matches. The CDR3 DNA reads as TGCAGTGCTAGAGATTCGGCGGGAGAAATAGATACGCAGTATTTT. It specifies CSARDSAGEIDTQYF.

With respect to this clonotype: A much larger clone sits a single nucleotide away, making a read error possible. CDR3 residues: CVSSQASSGTGAYGYTF. The DNA for the CDR3 is TGTGTCAGCAGCCAAGCCTCCTCCGGGACAGGGGCCTATGGCTACACCTTC. The chain has TRBV3-1 and TRBJ1-2; 10 bases map to TRBD1. The length of the CDR3 is 17 residues. Germline V gene lookup returns CDR1 LGHDT and CDR2 YNNKEL (reference sequence).

The rearrangement uses TRBV27 and TRBJ2-7; TRBD1 might be the D (6 bases). Germline CDR1 reads MNHEY; CDR2 reads SMNVEV (reference sequence). V was shortened by 5 bases and J by 2 bases, with 13 bases between the two germline ends. The CDR3 runs 14 residues. The CDR3 DNA reads TGTGCCAGCAGTCTTCAACAGGGTACCTACGAGCAGTACTTC. This translates into CASSLQQGTYEQYF.

Turning to this clonotype: A much larger clone lies a single base off, so this may be a read error. The chain has TRBV5-1 and TRBJ2-3; TRBD1 or TRBD2 may be the D gene (6 bases each). The CDR3 has 16 residues. Germline values: CDR1 SGHRS, CDR2 YFSETQ. The CDR3 reads CASSSLGGRDTDTRYF. The CDR3 nucleotides read TGCGCCAGCAGCTCGCTAGGGGGGCGAGACACAGATACGCGGTATTTT.

The V gene is TRBV7-8, the J gene TRBJ1-5; D is perhaps TRBD1 (5 bases). The CDR3 is 16 amino acids. Germline-derived CDR1 and CDR2 are SGHVS and FQNEAQ. Trimming stripped 4 bases from V and 3 bases from J, with 16 bases between. The CDR3 DNA reads as TGTGCCAGCAGCTCGGGGCGGGGAGATAACAATCAGCCCCAGCATTTT. Encoded protein: CASSSGRGDNNQPQHF. The complete variable domain, with remaining parts taken from reference TRBV7-8 and TRBJ1-5, reads GAGVSQSPRYKVAKRGQDVALRCDPISGHVSLFWYQQALGQGPEFLTYFQNEAQLDKSGLPSDRFFAERPEGSVSTLKIQRTQQEDSAVYLCASSSGRGDNNQPQHFGDGTRLSIL.

The chain is built from TRBV7-9 and TRBJ1-5, with a weak D call TRBD1 (5 bases). V lost 6 bases and J lost 2, with 8 bases in between. Germline CDR1 reads SEHNR; CDR2 reads FQNEAQ (reference sequence). The CDR3 totals 13 residues. The CDR3 is CASSRGRNQPQHF. CDR3 nucleotide sequence: TGTGCCAGCAGTAGGGGTCGCAATCAGCCCCAGCATTTT.

This clonotype was seen many times. V is TRBV5-1 and J is TRBJ1-6; 9 bases are shared with TRBD1. The CDR3 has 15 residues. Germline V gene data show CDR1 as SGHRS and CDR2 as YFSETQ. The V and J ends lost 1 base and 9 bases, in that order; junction bases with no gene match: 5. CDR3 region: CASSLTGTGRSPLHF. The CDR3 DNA follows: TGCGCCAGCAGCTTGACCGGGACAGGGCGTTCACCCCTCCACTTT.